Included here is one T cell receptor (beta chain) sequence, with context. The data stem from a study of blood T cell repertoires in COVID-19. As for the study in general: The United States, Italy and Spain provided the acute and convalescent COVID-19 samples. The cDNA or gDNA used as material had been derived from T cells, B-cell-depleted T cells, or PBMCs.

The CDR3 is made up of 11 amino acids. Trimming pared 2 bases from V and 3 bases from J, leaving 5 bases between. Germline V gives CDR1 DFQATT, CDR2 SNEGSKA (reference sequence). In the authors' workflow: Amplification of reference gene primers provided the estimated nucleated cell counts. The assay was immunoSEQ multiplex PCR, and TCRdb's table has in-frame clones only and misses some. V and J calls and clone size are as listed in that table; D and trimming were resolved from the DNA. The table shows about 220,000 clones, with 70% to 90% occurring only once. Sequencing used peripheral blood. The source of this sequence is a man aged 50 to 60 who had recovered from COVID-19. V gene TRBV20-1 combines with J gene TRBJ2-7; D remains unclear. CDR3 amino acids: CSARTGYEQYF. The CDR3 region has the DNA TGCAGTGCTAGAACTGGCTACGAGCAGTACTTC.